The T cell receptor beta chain under discussion was sequenced for a study of blood T cell repertoires in COVID-19. Study summary: The origin of the acute and convalescent COVID-19 samples was the United States, Italy and Spain.

Germline assignment: CDR1 MNHEY and CDR2 SVGAGI. The CDR3 length is 16 residues. The trim removed 2 bases at V and 7 bases at J, leaving 10 bases unmatched. Method: immunoSEQ multiplex PCR; TCRdb's copy keeps in-frame clones and lacks some. The profile covers 140,000 to 150,000 clones, with 60% to 85% appearing a single time and approximately 16% taken by the ten largest. The sequence came from a man aged 50 or older with acute or convalescent COVID-19. The sequencing input was peripheral blood. The V call is TRBV6-5, the J call TRBJ1-2, with 10 bases aligning to TRBD1. The chain's CDR3 is CASSYQGTGVSVGYTF. The CDR3 DNA follows: TGTGCCAGCAGTTACCAAGGGACAGGGGTTTCGGTTGGCTACACCTTC.